This entry is about one T cell receptor (beta chain). Its antigen remains unidentified. Libraries for TCR beta were made by quantitative 5'-RACE with molecular barcodes. TCRdb redid the calling of the 5' RACE reads with MiXCR, one entry per CDR3 protein. The data contain a few hundred thousand distinct CDR3 sequences, roughly a tenth of them singletons. The sample originates from a study of CD8 T cells in ankylosing spondylitis. Study findings and constraints: It appeared that ankylosing spondylitis blood was characterized by a TCR beta motif of several highly homologous variants.

In germline, CDR1 is SGHNT, CDR2 YYREEE (reference sequence). With V trimmed by 5 bases and J by 1 base, 10 bases remained unmatched. The CDR3 totals 16 residues. This rearrangement joins TRBV5-4 to TRBJ2-5, with TRBD1 matching 8 bases. This clonotype originated in a male donor with ankylosing spondylitis or in good health (not recorded which). The sample consisted of blood, either unsorted or a sorted T cell fraction (not recorded which). The CDR3 sequence: CASSLTPGQVQETQYF. The CDR3 coding sequence is TGTGCCAGCAGTTTGACTCCGGGACAGGTCCAAGAGACCCAGTACTTC.